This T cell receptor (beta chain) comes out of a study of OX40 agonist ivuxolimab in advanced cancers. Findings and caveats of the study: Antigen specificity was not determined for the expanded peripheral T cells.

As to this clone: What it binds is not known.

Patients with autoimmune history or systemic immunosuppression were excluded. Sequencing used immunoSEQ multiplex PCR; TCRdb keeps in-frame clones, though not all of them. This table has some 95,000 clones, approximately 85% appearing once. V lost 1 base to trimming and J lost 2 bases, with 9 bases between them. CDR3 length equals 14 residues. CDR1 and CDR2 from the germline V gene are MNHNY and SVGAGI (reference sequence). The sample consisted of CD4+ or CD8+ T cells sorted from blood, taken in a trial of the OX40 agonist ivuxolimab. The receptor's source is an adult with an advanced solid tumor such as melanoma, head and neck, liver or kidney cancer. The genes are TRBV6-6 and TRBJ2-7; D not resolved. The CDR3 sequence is CASSYFANPYEQYF. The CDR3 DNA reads TGTGCCAGCAGTTACTTCGCCAACCCCTACGAGCAGTACTTC.